This TCR beta chain comes out of a study of read filtering for tumor transcriptome and immune sequencing. Study-wide context: Patients were about 18 male and approximately 15 female, mean age approximately 60 years, range roughly 45 to 85. The study, taken as a whole, reports: Sorted CD138-negative bone marrow cells were not purified T cells. IR-seq captured clonotypes deeper and more reliably than RNA-seq.

This clonotype was recorded at least ten times. The target antigen is unknown. Molecular barcoded adaptors covering alpha/delta and beta/gamma chains were used on 400 ng RNA. A single record per CDR3 protein comes from TCRdb applying MiXCR to the reads. Altogether tens of thousands of distinct CDR3 sequences are present, around 20% being singletons, with the ten largest covering about 18%. The CDR3 runs 11 residues. The V gene's germline CDR1 is MDHEN and CDR2 SYDVKM. The ends were cut back, 6 bases at V and 8 bases at J, with 11 bases in the middle. The sequenced sample consisted of a population of CD138-negative cells sorted from bone marrow. The rearrangement uses TRBV28 and TRBJ2-7; maybe TRBD2 (6 bases). The sequence derives from a donor older than 35 with multiple myeloma. The CDR3 coding sequence is TGTGCCAGCAGGGAGGGGCATAAGCAGTACTTC. This gives the protein CASREGHKQYF.